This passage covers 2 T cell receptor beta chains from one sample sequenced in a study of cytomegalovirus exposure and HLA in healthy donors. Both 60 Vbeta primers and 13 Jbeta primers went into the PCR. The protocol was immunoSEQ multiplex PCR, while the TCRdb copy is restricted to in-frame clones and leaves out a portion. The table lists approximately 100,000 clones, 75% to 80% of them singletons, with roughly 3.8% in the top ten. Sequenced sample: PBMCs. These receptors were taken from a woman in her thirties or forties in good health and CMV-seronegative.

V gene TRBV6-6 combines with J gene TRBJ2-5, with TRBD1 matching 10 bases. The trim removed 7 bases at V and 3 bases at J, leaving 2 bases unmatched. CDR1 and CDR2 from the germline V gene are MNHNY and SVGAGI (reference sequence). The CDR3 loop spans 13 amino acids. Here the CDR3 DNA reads TGTGCCAGCACCGGGACAGGGGAAGAGACCCAGTACTTC. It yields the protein CASTGTGEETQYF.

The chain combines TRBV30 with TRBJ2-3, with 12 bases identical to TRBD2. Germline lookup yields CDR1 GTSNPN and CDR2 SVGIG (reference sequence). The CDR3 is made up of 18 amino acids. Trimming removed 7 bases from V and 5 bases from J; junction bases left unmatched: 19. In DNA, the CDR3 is TGTGCCTCCGGACTAGCGGGGACGATGGGGCTTGCGAAAGATACGCAGTATTTT. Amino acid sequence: CASGLAGTMGLAKDTQYF.